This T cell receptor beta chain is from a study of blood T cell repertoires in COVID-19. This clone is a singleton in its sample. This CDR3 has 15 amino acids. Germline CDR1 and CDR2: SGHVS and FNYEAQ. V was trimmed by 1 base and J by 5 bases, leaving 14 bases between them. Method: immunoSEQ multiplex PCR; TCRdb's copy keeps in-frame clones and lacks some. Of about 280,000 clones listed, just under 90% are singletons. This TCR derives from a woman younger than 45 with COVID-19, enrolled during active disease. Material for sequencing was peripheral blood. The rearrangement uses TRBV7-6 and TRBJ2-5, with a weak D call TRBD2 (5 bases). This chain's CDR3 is CASSLGASLRETQYF. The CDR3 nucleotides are TGTGCCAGCAGCTTAGGGGCTAGCCTGAGGGAGACCCAGTACTTC.